Listed below are T cell receptor beta chains from one sample, sequenced in a study of T-cell memory formation after mild COVID-19. TCRdb re-analysed the 5' RACE reads in MiXCR, keeping a single row per CDR3 protein. The profile shows 80,000 to 130,000 distinct CDR3 sequences, approximately 12% of them singletons. The source material was PBMCs or a T cell subset sorted from them (not recorded which). All receptors come from a man aged 18 to 29 who had mild COVID-19 (a few samples of this study predate the infection). Cell type and time point are not known. The CDR3 runs from the conserved cysteine through the conserved F or W. A D gene is named only where the DNA matches it firmly. A clone size is listed for some rows: how often the clone was seen (once, few, many), or a class if it is expanded.

abundance: .; d_gene: .; v_gene: TRBV7-8; j_gene: TRBJ2-2; CDR3nt: TGTGCCAGCAGCTCCCCAGTGTGGGGGCTGTTTTTT; CDR3aa: CASSSPVWGLFF
abundance: few; d_gene: .; v_gene: TRBV7-7; j_gene: TRBJ2-3; CDR3nt: TGTGCTAGCAGCTTGTCGGAAAGCACAGATACGCAGTATTTT; CDR3aa: CASSLSESTDTQYF
abundance: few; d_gene: .; v_gene: TRBV4-1; j_gene: TRBJ2-2; CDR3nt: TGCGCCAGCAGCTTTCGACCGAACACCGGGGAGCTGTTTTTT; CDR3aa: CASSFRPNTGELFF
abundance: few; d_gene: TRBD1; v_gene: TRBV6-2/TRBV6-3; j_gene: TRBJ2-5; CDR3nt: TGTGCCAGCAGTTCCCTGGGCCGGGACAGACAAGAGACCCAGTACTTC; CDR3aa: CASSSLGRDRQETQYF
abundance: .; d_gene: .; v_gene: TRBV12-3/TRBV12-4; j_gene: TRBJ2-2; CDR3nt: TGTGCCAGCAGGGGGGAGTGGGTCTTCGGGGAGCTGTTTTTT; CDR3aa: CASRGEWVFGELFF
abundance: few; d_gene: .; v_gene: TRBV12-3/TRBV12-4; j_gene: TRBJ1-1; CDR3nt: TGTGCCAGCAGCTCCCGGGGCAGGGGGAACACTGAAGCTTTCTTT; CDR3aa: CASSSRGRGNTEAFF
abundance: few; d_gene: TRBD2; v_gene: TRBV5-8; j_gene: TRBJ2-2; CDR3nt: TGTGCCAGCAGCCCGGGACTAGCGAGTGGCGGGGAGCTGTTTTTT; CDR3aa: CASSPGLASGGELFF
abundance: .; d_gene: .; v_gene: TRBV12-3/TRBV12-4; j_gene: TRBJ1-2; CDR3nt: TGTGCCAGCAGTCCACCGCTTTTGGATGGCTACACCTTC; CDR3aa: CASSPPLLDGYTF
abundance: many; d_gene: .; v_gene: TRBV10-3; j_gene: TRBJ2-3; CDR3nt: TGTGCCATCAGTGAGTCGGGCGGGGGCACAGATACGCAGTATTTT; CDR3aa: CAISESGGGTDTQYF
abundance: few; d_gene: .; v_gene: TRBV20-1; j_gene: TRBJ2-5; CDR3nt: TGCAGTGCTAGAGATAGGGAACAGGGAGGAGAGACCCAGTACTTC; CDR3aa: CSARDREQGGETQYF
abundance: .; d_gene: .; v_gene: TRBV5-5; j_gene: TRBJ2-3; CDR3nt: TGTGCCAGCAGCTTCCGACAGGGAGGGAGCACAGATACGCAGTATTTT; CDR3aa: CASSFRQGGSTDTQYF
abundance: .; d_gene: .; v_gene: TRBV3-1; j_gene: TRBJ2-4; CDR3nt: TGTGCCAGCAGCCAATCTGTGTCCAAAAACATTCAGTACTTC; CDR3aa: CASSQSVSKNIQYF
abundance: .; d_gene: TRBD1; v_gene: TRBV12-3/TRBV12-4; j_gene: TRBJ2-7; CDR3nt: TGTGCCAGCAGTTTAGGAACAGGGGACGAGCAGTACTTC; CDR3aa: CASSLGTGDEQYF
abundance: few; d_gene: .; v_gene: TRBV4-1; j_gene: TRBJ2-3; CDR3nt: TGCGCCAGCAGCCCCACACCTGGGGGCACAGATACGCAGTATTTT; CDR3aa: CASSPTPGGTDTQYF
abundance: .; d_gene: .; v_gene: TRBV5-1; j_gene: TRBJ2-3; CDR3nt: TGCGCCAGCAGCGTGGGGACACTGAGCACAGATACGCAGTATTTT; CDR3aa: CASSVGTLSTDTQYF
abundance: .; d_gene: TRBD2; v_gene: TRBV11-2; j_gene: TRBJ2-1; CDR3nt: TGTGCCAGCAGCTTGGGACTAGCAGACTACAATGAGCAGTTCTTC; CDR3aa: CASSLGLADYNEQFF
abundance: few; d_gene: .; v_gene: TRBV15; j_gene: TRBJ1-1; CDR3nt: TGTGCCACCAGCGTTCAGGTGGGGAACACTGAAGCTTTCTTT; CDR3aa: CATSVQVGNTEAFF
abundance: few; d_gene: .; v_gene: TRBV11-3; j_gene: TRBJ2-1; CDR3nt: TGTGCCAGCAGCTTAGGGAGTAGTCTCGGCAATGAGCAGTTCTTC; CDR3aa: CASSLGSSLGNEQFF
abundance: .; d_gene: .; v_gene: TRBV7-9; j_gene: TRBJ2-1; CDR3nt: TGTGCCAGCAGCCTCCCCTTTTCGGGGGGCTATGAGCAGTTCTTC; CDR3aa: CASSLPFSGGYEQFF
abundance: few; d_gene: .; v_gene: TRBV6-2/TRBV6-3; j_gene: TRBJ1-5; CDR3nt: TGTGCCAGCAGTTACTCACCGGGCAGGGAGGTAGGTCAGCCCCAGCATTTT; CDR3aa: CASSYSPGREVGQPQHF
abundance: .; d_gene: .; v_gene: TRBV3-1; j_gene: TRBJ2-7; CDR3nt: TGTGCCAGCAGCCAAGTAGGGGAAGGGAAAAGCTACGAGCAGTACTTC; CDR3aa: CASSQVGEGKSYEQYF
abundance: many; d_gene: .; v_gene: TRBV4-1; j_gene: TRBJ2-5; CDR3nt: TGCGCCAGCAGCCCAACCGGGGGAAAGACCCAGTACTTC; CDR3aa: CASSPTGGKTQYF
abundance: few; d_gene: .; v_gene: TRBV28; j_gene: TRBJ2-3; CDR3nt: TGTGCCAGCAGTCTAATGACAGGGAGGGACGGCACAGATACGCAGTATTTT; CDR3aa: CASSLMTGRDGTDTQYF
abundance: .; d_gene: TRBD1; v_gene: TRBV7-9; j_gene: TRBJ1-2; CDR3nt: TGTGCCAGCAGTTCTCCGGGACAGGGCATCTATGGCTACACCTTC; CDR3aa: CASSSPGQGIYGYTF
abundance: .; d_gene: .; v_gene: TRBV15; j_gene: TRBJ1-2; CDR3nt: TGTGCCACCAGCAGGATCTTCCTTTACACCTTC; CDR3aa: CATSRIFLYTF
abundance: .; d_gene: .; v_gene: TRBV7-2; j_gene: TRBJ1-5; CDR3nt: TGTGCCAGCAGCTCGCTAGCCGGGACCTACCAGCCCCAGCATTTT; CDR3aa: CASSSLAGTYQPQHF
abundance: few; d_gene: .; v_gene: TRBV4-3; j_gene: TRBJ2-3; CDR3nt: TGCGCCAGCAGCCAAGATAGTTGGGGGACGCAGTATTTT; CDR3aa: CASSQDSWGTQYF
abundance: few; d_gene: .; v_gene: TRBV10-3; j_gene: TRBJ2-2; CDR3nt: TGTGCCATCTCTCGGATCACCGGGGAGCTGTTTTTT; CDR3aa: CAISRITGELFF
abundance: .; d_gene: .; v_gene: TRBV10-3; j_gene: TRBJ2-2; CDR3nt: TGTGCCATCGGTCGGGGGAACTCAAGACAAGCTTACACCGGGGAGCTGTTTTTT; CDR3aa: CAIGRGNSRQAYTGELFF
abundance: .; d_gene: TRBD1; v_gene: TRBV27; j_gene: TRBJ1-6; CDR3nt: TGTGCCAGCAGTCCCGGACAGGGCGTCCCCCTCCACTTT; CDR3aa: CASSPGQGVPLHF
abundance: many; d_gene: .; v_gene: TRBV7-2; j_gene: TRBJ1-5; CDR3nt: TGTGCCAGCAGCTTGTGGCACTCGGGACAAAGCAATCAGCCCCAGCATTTT; CDR3aa: CASSLWHSGQSNQPQHF
abundance: .; d_gene: TRBD1; v_gene: TRBV29-1; j_gene: TRBJ2-7; CDR3nt: TGCAGCGTTCAGGACAGGACCTACGAGCAGTACTTC; CDR3aa: CSVQDRTYEQYF
abundance: few; d_gene: .; v_gene: TRBV20-1; j_gene: TRBJ2-7; CDR3nt: TGCAGTGCTAGAGATCTGAAGGGACCGTCGTACGAGCAGTACTTC; CDR3aa: CSARDLKGPSYEQYF
abundance: many; d_gene: TRBD1; v_gene: TRBV12-3/TRBV12-4; j_gene: TRBJ2-5; CDR3nt: TGTGCCAGCTCCCATGTCGGGACAGGGTGGCAAGAGACCCAGTACTTC; CDR3aa: CASSHVGTGWQETQYF
abundance: few; d_gene: TRBD2; v_gene: TRBV2; j_gene: TRBJ2-5; CDR3nt: TGTGCCAGCAGTGAAGAAACGGGGGGGGAAGAGACCCAGTACTTC; CDR3aa: CASSEETGGEETQYF
abundance: .; d_gene: .; v_gene: TRBV21-1; j_gene: TRBJ2-3; CDR3nt: TGTGCCAGCAGCAAAGCAGGGGGCACAGATACGCAGTATTTT; CDR3aa: CASSKAGGTDTQYF
abundance: .; d_gene: .; v_gene: TRBV6-5; j_gene: TRBJ1-5; CDR3nt: TGTGCCAGCAGTTTATCCTTCAATCAGCCCCAGCATTTT; CDR3aa: CASSLSFNQPQHF
abundance: many; d_gene: .; v_gene: TRBV7-9; j_gene: TRBJ2-5; CDR3nt: TGTGCCAGCAGCTTAGCGGGTGAGACCCAGTACTTC; CDR3aa: CASSLAGETQYF
abundance: .; d_gene: TRBD1; v_gene: TRBV7-9; j_gene: TRBJ1-2; CDR3nt: TGTGCCAGCAGCTTAGAGGGACAGGGGGTTCATGGCTACACCTTC; CDR3aa: CASSLEGQGVHGYTF
abundance: few; d_gene: .; v_gene: TRBV10-3; j_gene: TRBJ1-2; CDR3nt: TGTGCCATCAGTGACTACGCCCGGGCTTACTATGGCTACACCTTC; CDR3aa: CAISDYARAYYGYTF
abundance: few; d_gene: .; v_gene: TRBV6-5; j_gene: TRBJ1-2; CDR3nt: TGTGCCATCCGGGACATCTATGGCTACACCTTC; CDR3aa: CAIRDIYGYTF
abundance: .; d_gene: .; v_gene: TRBV6-2/TRBV6-3; j_gene: TRBJ2-2; CDR3nt: TGTGCCAGCACCCCTACGGACACCGGGGAGCTGTTTTTT; CDR3aa: CASTPTDTGELFF
abundance: many; d_gene: .; v_gene: TRBV6-4; j_gene: TRBJ2-2; CDR3nt: TGTGCCAGCAGTGACTCGATTCCAGGGACTGGGACCGGGGAGCTGTTTTTT; CDR3aa: CASSDSIPGTGTGELFF
abundance: many; d_gene: .; v_gene: TRBV5-1; j_gene: TRBJ1-1; CDR3nt: TGCGCCAGCAGCCCCCTGGGTATCACTGAAGCTTTCTTT; CDR3aa: CASSPLGITEAFF
abundance: .; d_gene: .; v_gene: TRBV4-3; j_gene: TRBJ1-6; CDR3nt: TGCGCCAGCAGCCAAGATGAGTTGACACATTCACCCCTCCACTTT; CDR3aa: CASSQDELTHSPLHF
abundance: .; d_gene: TRBD1; v_gene: TRBV4-3; j_gene: TRBJ1-1; CDR3nt: TGCGCCAGCAGCCAAGTTTTTAGGGGACAGGGGGCGAACACTGAAGCTTTCTTT; CDR3aa: CASSQVFRGQGANTEAFF
abundance: .; d_gene: TRBD1; v_gene: TRBV7-9; j_gene: TRBJ2-1; CDR3nt: TGTGCCAGCAGCTTAGCGTGGACAGGCGGCTCCTGGGGGAATGAGCAGTTCTTC; CDR3aa: CASSLAWTGGSWGNEQFF
abundance: few; d_gene: TRBD1; v_gene: TRBV7-8; j_gene: TRBJ2-7; CDR3nt: TGTGCCAGCAGCCTCGGGACAGGACTCTCCTACGAGCAGTACTTC; CDR3aa: CASSLGTGLSYEQYF
abundance: .; d_gene: .; v_gene: TRBV5-6; j_gene: TRBJ2-3; CDR3nt: TGTGCCAGCAGCCCAGGGTCAGATACGCAGTATTTT; CDR3aa: CASSPGSDTQYF
abundance: .; d_gene: .; v_gene: TRBV20-1; j_gene: TRBJ1-2; CDR3nt: TGCAGTGCTAGAGATCAAATGGACCTCTATGGCTACACCTTC; CDR3aa: CSARDQMDLYGYTF
abundance: few; d_gene: .; v_gene: TRBV11-2; j_gene: TRBJ2-7; CDR3nt: TGTGCCAGCAGCTTAGGAGGGGTTCCCCTCTACGAGCAGTACTTC; CDR3aa: CASSLGGVPLYEQYF
abundance: .; d_gene: .; v_gene: TRBV9; j_gene: TRBJ2-7; CDR3nt: TGTGCCAGCAGCGTAGCCGGGGGCAACCACGAGCAGTACTTC; CDR3aa: CASSVAGGNHEQYF